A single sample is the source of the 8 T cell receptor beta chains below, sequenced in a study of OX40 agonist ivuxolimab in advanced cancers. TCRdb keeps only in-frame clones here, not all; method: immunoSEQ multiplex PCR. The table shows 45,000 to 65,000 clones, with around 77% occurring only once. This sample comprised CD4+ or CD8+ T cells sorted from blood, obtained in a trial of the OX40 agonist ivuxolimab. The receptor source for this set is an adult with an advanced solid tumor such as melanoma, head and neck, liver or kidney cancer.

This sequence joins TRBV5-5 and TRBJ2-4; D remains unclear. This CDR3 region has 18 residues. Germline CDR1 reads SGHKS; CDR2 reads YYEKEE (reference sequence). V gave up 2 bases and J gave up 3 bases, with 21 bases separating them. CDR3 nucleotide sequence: TGTGCCAGCAGCTTTCGCACCCCTATGCAAGTCAGCAAAAACATTCAGTACTTC. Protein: CASSFRTPMQVSKNIQYF.

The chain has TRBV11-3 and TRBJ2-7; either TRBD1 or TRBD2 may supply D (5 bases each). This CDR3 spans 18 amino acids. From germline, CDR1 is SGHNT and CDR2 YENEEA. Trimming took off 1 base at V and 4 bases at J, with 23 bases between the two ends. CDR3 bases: TGTGCCAGCAGCTTAGTAGTTGGTGGTGGGGGAGTGAGATACGAGCAGTACTTC. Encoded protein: CASSLVVGGGGVRYEQYF. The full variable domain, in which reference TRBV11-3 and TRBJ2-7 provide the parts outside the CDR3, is EAGVVQSPRYKIIEKKQPVAFWCNPISGHNTLYWYLQNLGQGPELLIRYENEEAVDDSQLPKDRFSAERLKGVDSTLKIQPAELGDSAVYLCASSLVVGGGGVRYEQYFGPGTRLTVT.

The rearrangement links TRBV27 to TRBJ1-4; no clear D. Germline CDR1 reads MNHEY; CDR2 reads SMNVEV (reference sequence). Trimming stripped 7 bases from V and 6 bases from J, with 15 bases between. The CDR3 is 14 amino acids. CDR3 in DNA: TGTGCCAGCACCAGCGGGAGAATTCATGAAAAACTGTTTTTT. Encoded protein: CASTSGRIHEKLFF.

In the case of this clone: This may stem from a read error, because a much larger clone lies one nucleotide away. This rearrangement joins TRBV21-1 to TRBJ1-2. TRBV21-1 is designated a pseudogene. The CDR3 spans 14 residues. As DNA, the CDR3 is TGTACCAGCAGCATCCGGGCCTTTAACTATGGCTACACCTTC. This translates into CTSSIRAFNYGYTF.

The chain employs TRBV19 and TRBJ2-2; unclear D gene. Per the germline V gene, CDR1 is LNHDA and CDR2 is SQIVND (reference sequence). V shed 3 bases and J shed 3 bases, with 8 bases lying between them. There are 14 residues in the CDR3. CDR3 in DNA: TGTGCCAGTAGTATCAAAGTACACACCGGGGAGCTGTTTTTT. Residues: CASSIKVHTGELFF.

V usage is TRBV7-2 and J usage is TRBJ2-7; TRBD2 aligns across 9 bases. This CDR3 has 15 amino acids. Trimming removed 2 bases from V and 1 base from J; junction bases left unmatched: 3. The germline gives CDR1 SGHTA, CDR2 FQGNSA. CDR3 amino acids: CASSLSSGGSYEQYF. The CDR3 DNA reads TGTGCCAGCAGCTTATCGAGCGGGGGGTCCTACGAGCAGTACTTC.

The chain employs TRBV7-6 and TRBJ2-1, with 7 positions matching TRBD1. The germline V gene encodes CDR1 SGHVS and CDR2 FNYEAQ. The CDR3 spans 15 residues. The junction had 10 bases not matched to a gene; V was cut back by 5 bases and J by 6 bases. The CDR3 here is CASSRQITGVNEQFF. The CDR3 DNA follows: TGTGCCAGCAGCCGTCAAATTACAGGGGTCAATGAGCAGTTCTTC.

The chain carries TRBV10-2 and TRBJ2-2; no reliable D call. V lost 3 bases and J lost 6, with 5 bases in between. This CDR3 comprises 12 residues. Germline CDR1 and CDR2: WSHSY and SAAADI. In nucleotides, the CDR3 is TGCGCCAGCAGTGATTGGGCCGGGGAGCTGTTTTTT. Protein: CASSDWAGELFF.